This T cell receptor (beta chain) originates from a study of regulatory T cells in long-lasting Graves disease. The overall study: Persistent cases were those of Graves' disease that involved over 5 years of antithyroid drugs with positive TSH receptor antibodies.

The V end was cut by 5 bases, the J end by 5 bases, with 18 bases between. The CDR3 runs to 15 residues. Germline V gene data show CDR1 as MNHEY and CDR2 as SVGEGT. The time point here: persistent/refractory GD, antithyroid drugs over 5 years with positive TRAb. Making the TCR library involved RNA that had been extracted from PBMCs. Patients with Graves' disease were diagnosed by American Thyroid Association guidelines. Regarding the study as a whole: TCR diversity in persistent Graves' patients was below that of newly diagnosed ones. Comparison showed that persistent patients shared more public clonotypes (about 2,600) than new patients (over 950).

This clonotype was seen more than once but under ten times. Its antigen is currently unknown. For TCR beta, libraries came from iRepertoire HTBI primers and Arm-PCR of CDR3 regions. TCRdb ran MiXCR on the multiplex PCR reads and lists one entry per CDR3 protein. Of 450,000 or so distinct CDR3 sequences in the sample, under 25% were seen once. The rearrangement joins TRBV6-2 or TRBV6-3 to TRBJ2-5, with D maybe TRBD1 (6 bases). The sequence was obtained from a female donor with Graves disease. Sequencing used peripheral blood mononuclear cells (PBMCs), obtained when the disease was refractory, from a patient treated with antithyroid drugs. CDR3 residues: CASSEVRQGRETQYF. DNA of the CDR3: TGTGCCAGCAGTGAAGTTCGTCAGGGGCGGGAGACCCAGTACTTC.